The sequence of this T cell receptor beta chain was determined in a study of blood T cells in healthy people across ages. The CDR3 runs to 17 residues. Germline V gene lookup returns CDR1 SEHNR and CDR2 FQNEAQ (reference sequence). V was clipped by 6 bases and J by 6 bases; unmatched bases: 10. PCR was performed a second time for about 6 to 12 cycles using a sample-barcoded 5' primer and a J-beta primer mix. TCRdb used MiXCR to reprocess the 5' RACE reads, holding one entry per CDR3 protein. Of about 580,000 distinct CDR3 sequences listed, around 48% were seen once; the top ten hold roughly 25%. This clonotype was counted a few times.

This TCR was sampled from an elderly man in good health. Source material: blood. V gene TRBV7-9 combines with J gene TRBJ2-1; 14 nucleotides line up with TRBD2. DNA of the CDR3: TGTGCCAGCAGTCGGATGGGGACTAGCGGGGGCTCCAATGAGCAGTTCTTC. The encoded protein is CASSRMGTSGGSNEQFF.